This T cell receptor (beta chain) was observed in a study of early T cells in non-severe SARS-CoV-2 infection. Overall study results and limits: Clonotype matching in VDJdb favored anti-spike CD8 responses and did not capture private and CD4 specificities.

In the case of this clonotype: The target antigen is unknown.

cDNA molecules, individually, were tagged with unique molecular identifiers. Via MiXCR, TCRdb re-called the 5' RACE reads, giving one row per CDR3 protein. Of fewer than 65,000 distinct CDR3 sequences detected, about a tenth appear once; the ten largest clones hold under 15%. The sequenced sample consisted of whole blood. The sequence was collected from an adult who was a healthcare worker with PCR-confirmed SARS-CoV-2 infection or an uninfected control (not recorded which).

CDR3 bases: TGTGCCAGCAGCCCGTCGGCCTCGAACACTGAAGCTTTCTTT. It encodes CASSPSASNTEAFF. The chain is built from TRBV9 and TRBJ1-1; no firm D call. Germline CDR1 SGDLS, CDR2 YYNGEE. The CDR3 is made up of 14 amino acids. V was trimmed by 4 bases and J by 1 base, leaving 11 bases between them.